This TCR beta chain was captured by sequencing in a study of T cells after yellow fever vaccination. It was through 5'RACE template switching that TCR cDNA was made, with a universal primer site and UMIs added. TCRdb fed the 5' RACE reads into MiXCR, producing one record per CDR3 protein. Of about 96,000 distinct CDR3 sequences in the sample, 7.5% to 10% are singletons; the top ten hold 16%. The CDR3 is 12 residues long. V dropped 6 bases and J dropped 6 bases, with 12 bases sitting between them. Germline loops: CDR1 MNHEY, CDR2 SVGEGT. Notes on the study in general: Weaker overall was a secondary response that nonetheless peaked faster, on day 5 versus 15.

The chain joins TRBV6-2 or TRBV6-3 to TRBJ2-7; no reliable D call. The receptor comes from a man between 18 and 35 years old who received the YFV17D yellow fever vaccine. The starting material was CD8+ T cells not binding an NS4B(214-222) dextramer, sorted from PBMCs, obtained about 2 weeks after the first yellow fever vaccination. CDR3 residues: CASSSGVFEQYV. The CDR3 nucleotides are TGTGCCAGCAGCTCCGGTGTTTTCGAGCAGTACGTC.